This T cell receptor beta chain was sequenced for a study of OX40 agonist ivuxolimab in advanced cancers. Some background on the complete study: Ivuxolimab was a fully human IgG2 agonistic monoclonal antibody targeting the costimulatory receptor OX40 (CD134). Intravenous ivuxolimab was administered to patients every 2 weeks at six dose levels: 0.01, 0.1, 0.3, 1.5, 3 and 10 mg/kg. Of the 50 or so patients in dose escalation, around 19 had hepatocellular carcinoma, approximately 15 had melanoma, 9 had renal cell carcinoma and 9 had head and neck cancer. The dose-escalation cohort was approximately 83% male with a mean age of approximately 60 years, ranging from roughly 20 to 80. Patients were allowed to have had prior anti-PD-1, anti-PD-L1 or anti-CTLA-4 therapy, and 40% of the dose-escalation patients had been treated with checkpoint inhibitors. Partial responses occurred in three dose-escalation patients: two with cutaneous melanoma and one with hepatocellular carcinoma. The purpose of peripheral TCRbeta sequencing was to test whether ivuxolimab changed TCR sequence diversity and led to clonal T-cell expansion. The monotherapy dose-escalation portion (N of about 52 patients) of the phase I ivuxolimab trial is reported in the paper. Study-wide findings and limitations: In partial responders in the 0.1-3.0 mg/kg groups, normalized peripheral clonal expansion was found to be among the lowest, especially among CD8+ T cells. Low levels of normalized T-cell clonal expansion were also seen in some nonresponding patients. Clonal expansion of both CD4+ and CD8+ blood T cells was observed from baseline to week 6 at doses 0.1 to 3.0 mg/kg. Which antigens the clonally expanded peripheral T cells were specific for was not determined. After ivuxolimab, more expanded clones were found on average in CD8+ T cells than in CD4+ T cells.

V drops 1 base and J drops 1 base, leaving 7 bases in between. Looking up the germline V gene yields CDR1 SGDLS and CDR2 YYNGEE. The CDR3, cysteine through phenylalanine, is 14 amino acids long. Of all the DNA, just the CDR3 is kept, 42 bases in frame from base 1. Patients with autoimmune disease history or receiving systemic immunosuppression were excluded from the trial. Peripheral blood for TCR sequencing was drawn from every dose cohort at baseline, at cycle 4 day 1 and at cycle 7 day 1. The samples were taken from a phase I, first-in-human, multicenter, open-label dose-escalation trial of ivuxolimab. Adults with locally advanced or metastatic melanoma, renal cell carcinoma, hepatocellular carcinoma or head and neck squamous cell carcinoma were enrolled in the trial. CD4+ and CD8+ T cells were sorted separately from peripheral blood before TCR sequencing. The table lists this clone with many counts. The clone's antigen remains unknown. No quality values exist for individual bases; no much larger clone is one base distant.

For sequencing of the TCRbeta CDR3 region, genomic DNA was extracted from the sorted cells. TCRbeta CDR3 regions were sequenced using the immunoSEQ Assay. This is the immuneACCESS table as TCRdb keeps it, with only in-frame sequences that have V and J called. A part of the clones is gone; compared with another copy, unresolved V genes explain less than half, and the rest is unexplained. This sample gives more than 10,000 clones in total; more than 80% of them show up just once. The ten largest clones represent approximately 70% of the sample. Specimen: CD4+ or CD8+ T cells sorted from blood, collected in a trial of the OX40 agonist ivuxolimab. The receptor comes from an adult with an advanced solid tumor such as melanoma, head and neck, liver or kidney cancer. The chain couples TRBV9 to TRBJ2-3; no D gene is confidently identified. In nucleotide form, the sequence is TGTGCCAGCAGCGTACCTGGGCGCACAGATACGCAGTATTTT. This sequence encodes CASSVPGRTDTQYF.